Listed here are 9 T cell receptor beta chains from one sample, sequenced in a study of blood T cell repertoires in COVID-19. TCRdb's copy holds only in-frame clones and misses some; the assay was immunoSEQ multiplex PCR. The repertoire holds fewer than 150,000 clones, with almost 85% as singletons. The sequenced material came from peripheral blood. The receptors shown here come from a man in his fifties with acute or convalescent COVID-19.

J is TRBJ2-1 and V is TRBV18; D is unresolved. Germline V gene sequence: CDR1 KGHSH, CDR2 LQKENI. The CDR3 runs 14 residues. V was trimmed by 0 bases and J by 0 bases, leaving 3 bases between them. The CDR3 region has the DNA TGTGCCAGCTCACCACCTATCTCCTACAATGAGCAGTTCTTC. This gives the protein CASSPPISYNEQFF.

The rearrangement joins TRBV19 to TRBJ1-5, with TRBD1 identical over 9 bases. The V segment lost 9 bases and the J segment 6 bases; nucleotides outside the gene matches: 12. Germline assignment: CDR1 LNHDA and CDR2 SQIVND (reference sequence). The CDR3 loop spans 15 amino acids. The CDR3 sequence is CASGEQGAGRQPQHF. DNA for the CDR3: TGTGCCAGCGGAGAACAGGGGGCAGGTCGTCAGCCCCAGCATTTT. The variable domain in full, completed from reference TRBV19 and TRBJ1-5, reads DGGITQSPKYLFRKEGQNVTLSCEQNLNHDAMYWYRQDPGQGLRLIYYSQIVNDFQKGDIAEGYSVSREKKESFPLTVTSAQKNPTAFYLCASGEQGAGRQPQHFGDGTRLSIL.

Only a few counts were recorded for this clone. V usage is TRBV10-3 and J usage is TRBJ1-5; the match to TRBD1 covers 7 bases. Germline V gives CDR1 ENHRY, CDR2 SYGVKD. CDR3 length equals 15 residues. V trimming: 4 bases; J trimming: 0 bases; junction bases outside the gene matches: 3. Here the CDR3 reads CAISGQGDSNQPQHF. In DNA, the CDR3 is TGTGCCATCAGTGGTCAGGGGGATAGCAATCAGCCCCAGCATTTT.

This rearrangement joins TRBV3-1 (or the pseudogene TRBV3-2) to TRBJ2-2; 7 positions agree with TRBD2. CDR1 is LGHDT and CDR2 is YNNKEL in the germline V gene (reference sequence). V shed 2 bases, J shed 0 bases, and the junction held 9 bases outside the gene matches. The CDR3 runs to 18 residues. CDR3 in DNA: TGTGCCAGCAGCCAATACCAAGCGGGACCTTCGAACACCGGGGAGCTGTTTTTT. Its protein is CASSQYQAGPSNTGELFF.

This chain's CDR3 is CASSELAGGYNEQFF. DNA of the CDR3: TGTGCCAGCAGTGAACTAGCGGGGGGGTACAATGAGCAGTTCTTC. The V call is TRBV6-1, the J call TRBJ2-1; 12 bases align to TRBD2. Germline CDR1 reads MNHNS; CDR2 reads SASEGT. The CDR3 has 15 residues. Unmatched junction bases numbered 0, after V lost 2 bases and J lost 4 bases.

This clone has just one count. The rearrangement uses TRBV5-1 and TRBJ2-7; D is possibly TRBD2 (6 bases). The V end lost 5 bases, the J end lost 3 bases, and 18 bases lay between the germline ends. CDR3 size: 15 residues. Germline V gives CDR1 SGHRS, CDR2 YFSETQ. The CDR3: CASRRRDRDDYEQYF. CDR3 nucleotide sequence: TGCGCCAGCAGAAGGCGGGACCGGGACGACTACGAGCAGTACTTC.

The chain joins TRBV7-3 to TRBJ1-4, with 7 positions matching TRBD1. The V gene end was trimmed by 0 bases and the J gene end by 5 bases; junction bases not matched to a gene: 9. CDR1 and CDR2 from the germline V gene are SGHTA and FQGTGA. The CDR3 totals 17 residues. The DNA for the CDR3 is TGTGCCAGCAGCTTAACGCCTCCGGGACAGTTAAATGAAAAACTGTTTTTT. Its protein is CASSLTPPGQLNEKLFF.

J is TRBJ1-1 and V is TRBV2; unclear D gene. Looked up from germline, CDR1 is SNHLY and CDR2 is FYNNEI. V lost 3 bases and J 0 bases, leaving 8 bases between the germline ends. The length of the CDR3 is 14 residues. This chain's CDR3 is CASSEAGMNTEAFF. CDR3 coding DNA: TGTGCCAGCAGTGAGGCAGGAATGAACACTGAAGCTTTCTTT. Combining the CDR3 with reference TRBV2 and TRBJ1-1 gives the whole variable domain EPEVTQTPSHQVTQMGQEVILRCVPISNHLYFYWYRQILGQKVEFLVSFYNNEISEKSEIFDDQFSVERPDGSNFTLKIRSTKLEDSAMYFCASSEAGMNTEAFFGQGTRLTVV.

The chain is built from TRBV3-1 (or the pseudogene TRBV3-2) and TRBJ2-1; TRBD2 matches at 7 bases. With 4 bases clipped from V and 0 bases from J, the junction kept 6 bases outside the gene matches. CDR3 size: 16 residues. Germline V gives CDR1 LGHDT, CDR2 YNNKEL (reference sequence). CDR3 nucleotides: TGTGCCAGCAGCCCTCCGGGACTACTCTCCTACAATGAGCAGTTCTTC. Residues: CASSPPGLLSYNEQFF.